This T cell receptor (beta chain) stems from a study of cytomegalovirus exposure and HLA in healthy donors. Healthy bone marrow donors made up the cohort. 13 Jbeta primers and 60 Vbeta primers were used for the PCR. Measured with immunoSEQ multiplex PCR; TCRdb has only the in-frame clones, and not every one. The sample carries 85,000 to 120,000 clones, approximately 79% recorded once. V lost 4 bases to trimming and J lost 5 bases; unmatched junction nucleotides: 18. Germline-derived CDR1 and CDR2 are SGHDN and FVKESK. The CDR3 extends over 18 amino acids. General study results and limits: Some V segments could not be told apart, so they were left out, TRBV6-2 and TRBV6-3 among them. Follow-up analysis seemed to connect common viral pathogens with several of the most significant clusters identified.

This clone has just a few counts. As yet, its antigen is unknown. The receptor was derived from a man aged 60 to 75 in good health and CMV-seronegative. The genes are TRBV14 and TRBJ2-7; 9 bases fit TRBD2. The sequencing input was PBMCs. CDR3 nucleotide sequence: TGTGCCAGCAGCCCGATAGGGGCGGGGGGGCCTCTACCCCACGAGCAGTACTTC. Translation: CASSPIGAGGPLPHEQYF. Based on the CDR3 plus reference TRBV14 and TRBJ2-7, the full variable domain is EAGVTQFPSHSVIEKGQTVTLRCDPISGHDNLYWYRRVMGKEIKFLLHFVKESKQDESGMPNNRFLAERTGGTYSTLKVQPAELEDSGVYFCASSPIGAGGPLPHEQYFGPGTRLTVT.